What follows is one TCR beta chain and its context. Its antigen is undetermined. The CDR3 sequence is 15 residues long. The germline V gene encodes CDR1 SEHNR and CDR2 FQNEAQ (reference sequence). This sample stems from a study of T cells expressing NK-cell markers. Study outcomes and limitations: In over 5 donors, dominant CD3+CD56+NKG2C+ clonotypes ranked among the top 10 CD8+ clonotypes.

TCRdb reanalyzed the 5' RACE reads, giving one entry per CDR3 protein sequence and no DNA. There are around 470,000 distinct CDR3 sequences in the sample, with approximately 1.4% held by the top ten. The rearrangement uses TRBV7-9 and TRBJ2-2; TCRdb's D gene call, TRBD1, goes unchecked for lack of DNA. The sequence derives from a woman in her forties or fifties in good health. The specimen was blood T cells: a sorted CD56 or NKG2C T cell subset, CD4+ or CD8+ T cells, or bulk PBMC T cells (not recorded which). Here the CDR3 reads CATRGTGMNTGELFF.